This entry describes one TCR beta chain. Its antigen is not identified. Germline CDR1 SQVTM, CDR2 ANQGSEA. V shed 7 bases and J 4 bases; nucleotides not matched to a gene: 4. CDR3 length: 13 residues. The sample originates from a study of T cell responses to AZD1222 COVID-19 vaccine. General observations from the study: Repertoires were sampled only after the peak T cell response. Spike regions recognized by vaccine-associated CD4 TCRs spanned the protein, led by 160-218 and 743-854. At baseline, just 6 or 7 AZD1222 recipients tested seropositive.

The repertoire was sequenced with immunoSEQ multiplex PCR; TCRdb's copy has only in-frame clones and lacks some. Among more than 80,000 clones listed, roughly nine tenths were seen once. Second-dose intervals near 4 or 12 weeks were combined. This TCR came from an adult who received the AZD1222 COVID-19 vaccine. The gene calls are TRBV29-1 and TRBJ2-3; 11 bases map to TRBD1. Sequencing was performed on peripheral blood, taken 28 days after the second AZD1222 dose. This CDR3 reads CSAWDRGADTQYF. The CDR3 DNA follows: TGCAGCGCTTGGGACAGGGGGGCAGATACGCAGTATTTT.